Each of the 7 T cell receptor beta chains below was sequenced from the same sample in a study of blood T cells in healthy people across ages. PCR was performed a second time for about 7 to 12 cycles using a sample-barcoded 5' primer and a J-beta primer mix. TCRdb used MiXCR to reprocess the 5' RACE reads, holding one entry per CDR3 protein. The table has almost 800,000 distinct CDR3 sequences, 55% to 70% seen once. Sequencing was performed on blood. All receptors come from a man aged 25 to 40 in good health.

V usage is TRBV6-5 and J usage is TRBJ2-1; 9 nucleotides line up with TRBD1. CDR1 and CDR2 (germline): MNHEY, SVGAGI. V dropped 2 bases and J dropped 6; count of bases not matched to a gene: 2. The CDR3 contains 14 residues. The CDR3 reads CASSYGTGSNEQFF. For the CDR3, the DNA is TGTGCCAGCAGTTACGGGACAGGGTCCAATGAGCAGTTCTTC.

On this clonotype itself: At one end, the junction sequence differs from germline, possibly due to a read error. V gene TRBV10-3 combines with J gene TRBJ2-2, with TRBD1 as a possible D gene (6 bases). The CDR3 consists of 15 residues. Germline V CDR1 and CDR2: ENHRY, SYGVKD. For the CDR3, the DNA is TGTGCCATCAGGGCCGGGGAATGGGACACCCGGGAGCTGTTTTTT. Amino acids: CAIRAGEWDTRELFF.

This chain connects TRBV7-9 to TRBJ2-7; maybe TRBD2 (6 bases). Deletions cut 5 bases from V and 4 bases from J, with 12 bases between. This CDR3 region has 13 residues. Germline CDR1 SEHNR, CDR2 FQNEAQ (reference sequence). CDR3 in DNA: TGTGCCAGCAGCCAGCCGAGCGGGTACGAGCAGTACTTC. It codes for CASSQPSGYEQYF.

On this clonotype: A much larger clonotype is one base distant, so this may be a read error. The chain couples TRBV14 to TRBJ2-5, with D possibly TRBD2 on 6 matching bases. The V end lost 0 bases, the J end lost 5 bases, and 19 bases lay between the germline ends. This CDR3 contains 17 residues. CDR1 is SGHDN and CDR2 is FVKESK in the germline V gene. The CDR3 region is CASSQDSPTGRRETQYF. Written as DNA, the CDR3 is TGTGCCAGCAGCCAAGATTCGCCGACGGGGAGGAGGGAGACCCAGTACTTC.

This clonotype was recorded many times. J is TRBJ2-7 and V is TRBV20-1, with 11 bases lining up with TRBD1. The germline V gene encodes CDR1 DFQATT and CDR2 SNEGSKA (reference sequence). CDR3 length: 12 residues. The V and J ends lost 6 bases and 4 bases, in that order; junction bases with no gene match: 2. The CDR3 spells CSAGTGGYEQYF. CDR3 in DNA: TGCAGTGCGGGGACAGGGGGGTACGAGCAGTACTTC.

The rearrangement uses TRBV29-1 and TRBJ2-5, with D perhaps TRBD1 or TRBD2 (5 bases each). This CDR3 has 14 amino acids. Trimming took off 7 bases at V and 4 bases at J, with 19 bases between the two ends. The V gene's germline CDR1 is SQVTM and CDR2 ANQGSEA. CDR3 nucleotide sequence: TGCAGCGCCGAAACCGGGGCGGGTGGAGAGACCCAGTACTTC. It specifies CSAETGAGGETQYF.

This rearrangement joins TRBV7-9 to TRBJ1-2, with 7 bases identical to TRBD1. With 2 bases clipped from V and 7 bases from J, the junction kept 10 bases outside the gene matches. The germline V gene encodes CDR1 SEHNR and CDR2 FQNEAQ (reference sequence). The CDR3 extends over 15 amino acids. DNA for the CDR3: TGTGCCAGCAGCTTACAAGGGGGCGGCCTAGTTGGCTACACCTTC. Encoded protein: CASSLQGGGLVGYTF.